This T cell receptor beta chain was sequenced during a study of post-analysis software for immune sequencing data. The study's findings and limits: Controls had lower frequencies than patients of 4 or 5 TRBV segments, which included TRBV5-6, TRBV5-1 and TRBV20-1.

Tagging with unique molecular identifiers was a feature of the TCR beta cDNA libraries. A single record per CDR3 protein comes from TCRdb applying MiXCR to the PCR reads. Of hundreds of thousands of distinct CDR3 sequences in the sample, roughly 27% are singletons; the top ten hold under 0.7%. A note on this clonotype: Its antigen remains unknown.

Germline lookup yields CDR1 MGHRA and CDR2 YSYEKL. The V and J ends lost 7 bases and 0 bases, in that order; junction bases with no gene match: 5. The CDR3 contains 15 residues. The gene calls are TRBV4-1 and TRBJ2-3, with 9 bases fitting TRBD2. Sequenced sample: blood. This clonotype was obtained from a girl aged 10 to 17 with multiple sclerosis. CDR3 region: CASTPSGDSTDTQYF. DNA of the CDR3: TGCGCCAGCACGCCTAGCGGGGATAGCACAGATACGCAGTATTTT.